Presented here are 16 T cell receptor beta chains from one specimen sequenced in a study of shared clonotypes between healthy human individuals. Some clones are missing from TCRdb's copy, which holds only in-frame ones; the method was immunoSEQ multiplex PCR. The sample lists more than 550,000 clones; about 92% were seen once. Selected positively for CCR7 and CD45RO-negative, naive CD8 cells excluded terminally differentiated effector memory CD45RA+ cells. The sample comprised naive CD8+ T cells sorted from blood. These receptors were collected from a man aged 25 to 45 in good health.

J is TRBJ2-1 and V is TRBV27; D perhaps matches TRBD2 (5 bases). Germline V lookup: CDR1 MNHEY, CDR2 SMNVEV (reference sequence). The CDR3 has 14 residues. Trimming removed 4 bases at V and 2 bases at J, with 9 bases between. The CDR3: CASSWSGPYNEQFF. As DNA, the CDR3 is TGTGCCAGCAGTTGGAGCGGACCCTACAATGAGCAGTTCTTC.

V usage is TRBV6-6 and J usage is TRBJ2-3; D gene uncertain. Germline CDR1 reads MNHNY; CDR2 reads SVGAGI (reference sequence). V dropped 4 bases and J dropped 2 bases, with 10 bases sitting between them. There are 14 residues in the CDR3. DNA of the CDR3: TGTGCCAGCAGTTCTACCGGTAACACAGATACGCAGTATTTT. This translates into CASSSTGNTDTQYF.

V gene TRBV28 combines with J gene TRBJ2-7, with D perhaps being TRBD1 or TRBD2 (6 bases each). V dropped 5 bases and J dropped 0 bases, with 11 bases sitting between them. Germline V gene lookup returns CDR1 MDHEN and CDR2 SYDVKM. The CDR3 extends over 14 amino acids. In nucleotides, the CDR3 is TGTGCCAGCAGTGGAGGGGGAAGCTCCTACGAGCAGTACTTC. Translation gives CASSGGGSSYEQYF.

The gene calls are TRBV27 and TRBJ2-1; 8 nucleotides align to TRBD2. J gave up 5 bases and V 10 bases, and 4 bases lay outside the gene matches. CDR3 length: 12 amino acids. Germline CDR1 is MNHEY and CDR2 is SMNVEV (reference sequence). The CDR3 DNA reads as TGTGCCACCTTTAGCGGGAACAATGAGCAGTTCTTC. Its translation: CATFSGNNEQFF.

The CDR3 region is CASSYMGGDTGELFF. The CDR3 DNA is TGTGCCAGCAGTTATATGGGGGGTGACACCGGGGAGCTGTTTTTT. The V call is TRBV6-5, the J call TRBJ2-2, with D possibly being TRBD2 (6 bases). Germline V gives CDR1 MNHEY, CDR2 SVGAGI. The CDR3 runs 15 residues. V lost 3 bases, J lost 3 bases, and 11 bases lay in between.

This rearrangement joins TRBV27 to TRBJ2-7; weak D call: TRBD1 (6 bases). The CDR3 has 13 residues. CDR1 and CDR2 (germline): MNHEY, SMNVEV (reference sequence). V dropped 2 bases and J dropped 7 bases, with 12 bases sitting between them. CDR3 bases: TGTGCCAGCAGTTTAACGGACAGCAAAGAGCAGTACTTC. This codes for CASSLTDSKEQYF.

The chain recombines TRBV7-9 with TRBJ2-3; tentatively, D is TRBD2 (6 bases). Germline CDR1 reads SEHNR; CDR2 reads FQNEAQ (reference sequence). Trimming took 1 base from V and 4 from J, leaving 12 bases between them. CDR3 size: 15 residues. The CDR3 bases are TGTGCCAGCAGCTTAGATTCGGGAGACCCAGATACGCAGTATTTT. The encoded protein is CASSLDSGDPDTQYF.

This rearrangement joins TRBV7-2 to TRBJ2-5; D not resolved. The germline V gene encodes CDR1 SGHTA and CDR2 FQGNSA. The V and J ends lost 4 bases and 2 bases respectively, with 8 bases between them. The CDR3 length is 13 residues. The CDR3 DNA follows: TGTGCCAGCAGCTCATGGCCACAAGAGACCCAGTACTTC. Translated: CASSSWPQETQYF.

This clone has just one count. CDR3 nucleotides: TGTGCCAGCAGCGGGCTGGTGGGCGTCTACGAGCAGTACTTC. Translation: CASSGLVGVYEQYF. The chain links TRBV7-9 to TRBJ2-7, with no clear D. CDR1 and CDR2 (germline): SEHNR, FQNEAQ (reference sequence). Between the trimmed V and J ends, which lost 5 bases and 3 bases, there was a span of 14 bases. This CDR3 contains 14 residues.

This clone appeared a single time. The gene calls are TRBV9 and TRBJ2-7; TRBD2 is a possible D gene (5 bases). V dropped 4 bases and J dropped 4 bases, with 18 bases sitting between them. The CDR3 covers 15 residues. CDR1 and CDR2 from the germline V gene are SGDLS and YYNGEE. The DNA of the CDR3 is TGTGCCAGCAGCTCCGGGATAGGTGAGCGTTACGAGCAGTACTTC. This sequence encodes CASSSGIGERYEQYF.

The CDR3 here is CASSVPGQEQETQYF. DNA of the CDR3: TGTGCCAGCAGTGTTCCGGGACAGGAACAAGAGACCCAGTACTTC. The chain couples TRBV2 to TRBJ2-5, with 8 bases aligning to TRBD1. The CDR3 loop spans 15 amino acids. V was pared by 4 bases and J by 2 bases, with 6 bases of the junction left unmatched. Germline V gene data show CDR1 as SNHLY and CDR2 as FYNNEI.

The CDR3 nucleotides are TGTGCCAGCAACCTTAACCGGGTCTCTGGTCTAGCTGAAGCTTTCTTT. It specifies CASNLNRVSGLAEAFF. The genes are TRBV28 and TRBJ1-1; D is unresolved. CDR3 length equals 16 residues. Germline-derived CDR1 and CDR2 are MDHEN and SYDVKM. V lost 7 bases, J lost 6 bases, and 24 bases lay in between. Filled out from reference TRBV28 and TRBJ1-1, the complete variable domain reads DVKVTQSSRYLVKRTGEKVFLECVQDMDHENMFWYRQDPGLGLRLIYFSYDVKMKEKGDIPEGYSVSREKKERFSLILESASTNQTSMYLCASNLNRVSGLAEAFFGQGTRLTVV.

This clone came up once. This chain connects TRBV4-1 to TRBJ2-1; maybe TRBD1 (6 bases). Germline CDR1 MGHRA, CDR2 YSYEKL. This CDR3 has 18 amino acids. V was clipped by 0 bases and J by 5 bases, with 20 bases between them. CDR3 nucleotides: TGCGCCAGCAGCCAAGAGGGGCAGGGGTGGCGTACTGACAATGAGCAGTTCTTC. Translation: CASSQEGQGWRTDNEQFF.

The chain is built from TRBV6-1 and TRBJ2-1, with a possible D match to TRBD2 (6 bases). Trimming removed 6 bases at V and 7 bases at J, with 10 bases between. The V gene's germline CDR1 is MNHNS and CDR2 SASEGT. This CDR3 has 12 residues. The CDR3 nucleotides read TGTGCCAGCAGCGAGACTAGAAATGAGCAGTTCTTC. Protein sequence: CASSETRNEQFF.

The V and J genes are TRBV19 and TRBJ2-1; D uncertain. The CDR3 is 11 amino acids. Germline V gene lookup returns CDR1 LNHDA and CDR2 SQIVND (reference sequence). With 5 bases removed from V and 6 bases from J, the gap between germline ends came to 5 bases. CDR3 residues: CASSSSNEQFF. CDR3 DNA sequence: TGTGCCAGTAGTTCTAGCAATGAGCAGTTCTTC. Filled out from reference TRBV19 and TRBJ2-1, the complete variable domain reads DGGITQSPKYLFRKEGQNVTLSCEQNLNHDAMYWYRQDPGQGLRLIYYSQIVNDFQKGDIAEGYSVSREKKESFPLTVTSAQKNPTAFYLCASSSSNEQFFGPGTRLTVL.

The rearrangement uses TRBV5-5 and TRBJ2-3; D is unclear. The V end was cut by 0 bases, the J end by 3 bases, with 17 bases between. This CDR3 has 17 residues. Germline V CDR1 and CDR2: SGHKS, YYEKEE (reference sequence). This CDR3 reads CASSLGPQWKVTDTQYF. The CDR3 DNA sequence: TGTGCCAGCAGCTTGGGGCCCCAGTGGAAGGTTACAGATACGCAGTATTTT.